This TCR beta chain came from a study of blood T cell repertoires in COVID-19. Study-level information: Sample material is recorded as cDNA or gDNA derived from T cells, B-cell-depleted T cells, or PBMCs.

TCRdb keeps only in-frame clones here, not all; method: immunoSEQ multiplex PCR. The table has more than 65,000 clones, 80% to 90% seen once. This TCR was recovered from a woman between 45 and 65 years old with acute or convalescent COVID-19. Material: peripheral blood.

CDR3 in amino acids: CASSIGAGAFF. The CDR3 DNA is TGTGCCAGTAGTATAGGCGCCGGAGCTTTCTTT. The chain carries TRBV19 and TRBJ1-1, with D uncertain. CDR1 and CDR2 from the germline V gene are LNHDA and SQIVND (reference sequence). CDR3 length: 11 amino acids. The ends were cut back, 1 base at V and 10 bases at J, with 7 bases in the middle.